The T cell receptor (beta chain) under discussion was sequenced for a study of OX40 agonist ivuxolimab in advanced cancers. Study-level information: Patients were dosed with the agonistic anti-OX40 (CD134) antibody ivuxolimab. General observations from the study: People who partly responded at 0.1-3.0 mg/kg had some of the least clonal expansion seen.

This CDR3 spans 15 amino acids. V was pared by 5 bases and J by 0 bases, with 8 bases between. Germline V lookup: CDR1 MNHEY, CDR2 SMNVEV (reference sequence). Details on this clone: Its antigen is still unknown.

Measured with immunoSEQ multiplex PCR; TCRdb has only the in-frame clones, and not every one. The sample lists fewer than 25,000 clones; under 90% were seen once. This clonotype originated in an adult with an advanced solid tumor such as melanoma, head and neck, liver or kidney cancer. V usage is TRBV27 and J usage is TRBJ1-6; no firm D call. The material was CD4+ or CD8+ T cells sorted from blood, obtained in a trial of the OX40 agonist ivuxolimab. The CDR3 DNA is TGTGCCAGCAGTACCCTAAGCTCCTATAATTCACCCCTCCACTTT. Translating gives CASSTLSSYNSPLHF.